A few counts support the clone carrying this T cell receptor beta chain. The antigen is unknown. Carrying unique molecular identifiers, the cDNA also gained a universal primer site through template switching. TCRdb called the 5' RACE reads again in MiXCR, with one record for every CDR3 protein. This sample has 400,000 to 600,000 distinct CDR3 sequences; 20% to 25% occur once, and the top ten carry about 0.48%. The data derive from a study of identical twins. Study observations and caveats: Carriage of fewer insertions was seen in abundant cord blood beta clonotypes, whereas memory repertoires showed none.

CDR3 length equals 14 residues. The germline CDR1 and CDR2 sequences are SGHKS and YYEKEE (reference sequence). V shed 1 base and J shed 4 bases, with 11 bases lying between them. This same sample was also taken into another study, of yellow fever vaccine responses in identical twins.

The chain uses TRBV5-5 and TRBJ1-1, with a possible D match to TRBD1 (5 bases). The receptor was isolated from a woman between 18 and 29 years old in good health. Sequencing was performed on CD4+ T cells sorted from blood. The CDR3 region has the DNA TGTGCCAGCAGCTTGTTTCGGGGGAGCACTGAAGCTTTCTTT. Protein sequence: CASSLFRGSTEAFF.